This T cell receptor (beta chain) was retrieved from a study of naive CD8 T cells in extremely preterm neonates. Findings of the study overall: Compared with older groups, preterm CDR3s were shorter, with fewer N additions and less trimming.

Concerning this clone: No antigen is known for it.

Blood donors were healthy children aged about 15-60 months and healthy nonsmoking adults. With 4 bases removed from V and 6 bases from J, the gap between germline ends came to 13 bases. Germline V lookup: CDR1 LNHDA, CDR2 SQIVND (reference sequence). The CDR3 loop spans 13 amino acids. The method was immunoSEQ multiplex PCR; TCRdb's version includes in-frame clones alone and lacks a portion of them. The table records about 7,000 clones, 95% to 98% of them present only once. The sequencing input was naive CD8+ T cells from blood. The rearrangement uses TRBV19 and TRBJ2-7, with a tentative D call TRBD2 (6 bases). The source is a human donor in good health. CDR3 in DNA: TGTGCCAGTAGTACGGGACTGGCGCTCGAGCAGTACTTC. This sequence encodes CASSTGLALEQYF.